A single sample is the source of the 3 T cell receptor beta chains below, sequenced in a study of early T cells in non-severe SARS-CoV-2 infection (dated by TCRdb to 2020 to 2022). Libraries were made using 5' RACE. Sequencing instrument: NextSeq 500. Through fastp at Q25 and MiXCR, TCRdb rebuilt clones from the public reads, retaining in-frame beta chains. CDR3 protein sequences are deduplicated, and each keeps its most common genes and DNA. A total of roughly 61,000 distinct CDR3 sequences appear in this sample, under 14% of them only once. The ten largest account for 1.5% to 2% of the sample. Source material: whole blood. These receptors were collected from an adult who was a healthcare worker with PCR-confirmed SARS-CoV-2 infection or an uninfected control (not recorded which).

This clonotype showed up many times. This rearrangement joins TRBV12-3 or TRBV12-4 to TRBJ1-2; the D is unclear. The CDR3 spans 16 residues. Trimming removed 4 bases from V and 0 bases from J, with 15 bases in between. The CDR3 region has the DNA TGTGCCAGCAGTTCCCCAATCACCAGAGCTAACTATGGCTACACCTTC. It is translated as CASSSPITRANYGYTF.

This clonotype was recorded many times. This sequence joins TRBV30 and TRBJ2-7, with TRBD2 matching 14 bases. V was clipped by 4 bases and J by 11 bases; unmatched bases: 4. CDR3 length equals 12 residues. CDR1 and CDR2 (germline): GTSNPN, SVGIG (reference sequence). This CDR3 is CAWNRLAGGKYF. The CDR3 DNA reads TGTGCCTGGAACCGACTAGCGGGGGGGAAGTACTTC.

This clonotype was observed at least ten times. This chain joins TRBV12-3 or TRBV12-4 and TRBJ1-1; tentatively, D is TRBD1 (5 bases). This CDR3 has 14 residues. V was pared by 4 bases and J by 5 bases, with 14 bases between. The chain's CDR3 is CASSSGLPGTEAFF. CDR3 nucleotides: TGTGCCAGCAGTTCAGGGCTGCCGGGAACTGAAGCTTTCTTT.